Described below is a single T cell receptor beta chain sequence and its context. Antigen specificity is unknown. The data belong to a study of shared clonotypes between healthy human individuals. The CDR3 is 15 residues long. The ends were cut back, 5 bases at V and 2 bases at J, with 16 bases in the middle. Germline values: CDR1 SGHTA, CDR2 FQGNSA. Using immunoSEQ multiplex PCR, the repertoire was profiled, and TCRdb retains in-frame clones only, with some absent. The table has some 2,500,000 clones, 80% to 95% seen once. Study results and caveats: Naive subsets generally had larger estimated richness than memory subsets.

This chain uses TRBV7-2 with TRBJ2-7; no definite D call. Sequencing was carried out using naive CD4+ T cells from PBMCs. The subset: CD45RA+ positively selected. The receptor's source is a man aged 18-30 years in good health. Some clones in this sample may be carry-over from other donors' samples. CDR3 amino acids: CASSLAVTSAYEQYF. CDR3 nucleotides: TGTGCCAGCAGCCTGGCTGTCACCAGCGCCTACGAGCAGTACTTC. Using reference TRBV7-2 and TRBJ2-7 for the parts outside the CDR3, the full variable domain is GAGVSQSPSNKVTEKGKDVELRCDPISGHTALYWYRQSLGQGLEFLIYFQGNSAPDKSGLPSDRFSAERTGGSVSTLTIQRTQQEDSAVYLCASSLAVTSAYEQYFGPGTRLTVT.